This T cell receptor (beta chain) was recorded in a study of T cells in Graves' hyperthyroidism and ophthalmopathy. RNA transcripts served as the template for amplifying TCR beta CDR3 regions. During a first-round RT-PCR of the TCR CDR3, the HTBI primer set was used. TCRdb reanalysed the multiplex PCR reads using MiXCR and keeps one entry per CDR3 protein. The sample has about 590,000 distinct CDR3 sequences; approximately 15% are singletons. Each diagnosis was grounded in clinical symptoms, serum thyroxine and TRAb, thyroid ultrasound, and orbital computed tomography. Many counts were recorded for this clonotype. The CDR3 length is 13 residues. Germline lookup yields CDR1 LNHNV and CDR2 YYDKDF (reference sequence). Trimming left V 5 bases short and J 0 bases short, with 8 bases between.

The TCR originated in a woman in her late teens or twenties with Graves' ophthalmopathy. This chain links TRBV15 with TRBJ2-7; no reliable D call. The sequenced material came from blood. The CDR3 DNA reads as TGTGCCACCAGCGTATCCTCCTCCTACGAGCAGTACTTC. It yields the protein CATSVSSSYEQYF.